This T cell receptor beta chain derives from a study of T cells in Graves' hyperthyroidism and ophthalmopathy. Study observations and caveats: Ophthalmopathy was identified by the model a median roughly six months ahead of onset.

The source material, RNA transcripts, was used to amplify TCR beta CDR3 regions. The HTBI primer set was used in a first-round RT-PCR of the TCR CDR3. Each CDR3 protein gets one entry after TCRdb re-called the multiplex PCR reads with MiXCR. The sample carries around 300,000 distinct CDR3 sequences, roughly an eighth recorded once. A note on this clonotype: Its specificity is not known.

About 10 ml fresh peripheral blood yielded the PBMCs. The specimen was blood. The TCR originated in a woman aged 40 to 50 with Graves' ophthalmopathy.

CDR3 bases: TGTGCCAGCAGCCTCGGACAGGGGAAGTTCTTC. It encodes CASSLGQGKFF. The chain has TRBV11-2 and TRBJ2-1; 9 bases are a match to TRBD1. This CDR3 is built from 11 residues. Looked up from germline, CDR1 is SGHAT and CDR2 is FQNNGV. With 5 bases clipped from V and 14 bases from J, the junction kept 4 bases outside the gene matches.